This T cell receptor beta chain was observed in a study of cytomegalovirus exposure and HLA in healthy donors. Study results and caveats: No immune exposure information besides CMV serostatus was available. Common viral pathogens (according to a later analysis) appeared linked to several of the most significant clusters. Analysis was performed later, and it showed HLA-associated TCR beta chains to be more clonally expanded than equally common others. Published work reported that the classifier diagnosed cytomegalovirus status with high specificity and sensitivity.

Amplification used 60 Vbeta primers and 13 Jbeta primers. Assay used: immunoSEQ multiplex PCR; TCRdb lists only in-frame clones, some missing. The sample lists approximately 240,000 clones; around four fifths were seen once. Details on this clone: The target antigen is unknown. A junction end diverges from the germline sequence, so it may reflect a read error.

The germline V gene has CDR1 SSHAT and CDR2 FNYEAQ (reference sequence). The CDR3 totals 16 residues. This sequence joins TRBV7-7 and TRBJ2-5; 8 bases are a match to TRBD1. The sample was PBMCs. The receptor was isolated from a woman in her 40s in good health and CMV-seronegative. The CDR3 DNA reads TGTGCTAGCAGCTTAGGGGGCAGGGGGCCCCAAGAGACCCAGTACTTC. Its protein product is CASSLGGRGPQETQYF.